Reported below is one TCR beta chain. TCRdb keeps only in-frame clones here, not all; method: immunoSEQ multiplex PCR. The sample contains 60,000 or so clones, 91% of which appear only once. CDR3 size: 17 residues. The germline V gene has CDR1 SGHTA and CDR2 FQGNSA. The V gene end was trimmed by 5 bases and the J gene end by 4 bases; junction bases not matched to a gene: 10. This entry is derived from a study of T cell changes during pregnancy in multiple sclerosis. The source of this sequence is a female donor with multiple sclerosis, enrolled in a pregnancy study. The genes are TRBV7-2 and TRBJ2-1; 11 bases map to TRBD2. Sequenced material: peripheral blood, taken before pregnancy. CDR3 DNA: TGTGCCAGCAGCCCAAGGATAGCGGGGGGGTTATACAATGAGCAGTTCTTC. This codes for CASSPRIAGGLYNEQFF. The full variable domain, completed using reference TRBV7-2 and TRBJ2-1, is GAGVSQSPSNKVTEKGKDVELRCDPISGHTALYWYRQSLGQGLEFLIYFQGNSAPDKSGLPSDRFSAERTGGSVSTLTIQRTQQEDSAVYLCASSPRIAGGLYNEQFFGPGTRLTVL.